A single sample gave rise to the 16 T cell receptor beta chains below, sequenced in a study of a mutant IDH1 vaccine in newly diagnosed glioma. Sequenced by immunoSEQ multiplex PCR; TCRdb stores in-frame clones only, minus some. Of about 68,000 clones listed, roughly 84% are singletons. The antigens of these receptors remain unknown. Noted time point: week 35, safety follow-up. Topical imiquimod was applied with each vaccine dose, which held 300 ug of mutant IDH1 20-mer peptide. The sample consisted of PBMCs, taken from a glioma patient whose treatment included an IDH1 peptide vaccine. The receptors stem from a young man with glioma.

The chain links TRBV4-1 to TRBJ1-5; a possible D gene is TRBD1 (5 bases). The CDR3 sequence is 13 residues long. The germline V gene encodes CDR1 MGHRA and CDR2 YSYEKL. Trimming removed 8 bases from V and 5 bases from J, with 13 bases in between. As DNA, the CDR3 is TGCGCCAGCTCCATTTGGGGGGATCAGCCCCAGCATTTT. Protein sequence: CASSIWGDQPQHF.

The chain uses TRBV6-5 and TRBJ1-3; no clear D gene. The V gene's germline CDR1 is MNHEY and CDR2 SVGAGI. Trimming took 5 bases from V and 0 from J, leaving 8 bases between them. This CDR3 spans 14 amino acids. The CDR3 protein is CASSRSHSGNTIYF. CDR3 in DNA: TGTGCCAGCAGTAGGAGTCACTCTGGAAACACCATATATTTT.

The chain links TRBV30 to TRBJ1-2, with D tentatively TRBD1 (5 bases). The CDR3 loop spans 16 amino acids. CDR1 and CDR2 (germline): GTSNPN, SVGIG (reference sequence). Trimming took off 0 bases at V and 6 bases at J, with 20 bases between the two ends. The CDR3 DNA sequence: TGTGCCTGGAGTGTACCCTTCGAGATGGGGCGGGATGGCTACACCTTC. Translated: CAWSVPFEMGRDGYTF. Looking up the rest from reference TRBV30 and TRBJ1-2 gives the full variable domain: SQTIHQWPATLVQPVGSPLSLECTVEGTSNPNLYWYRQAAGRGLQLLFYSVGIGQISSEVPQNLSASRPQDRQFILSSKKLLLSDSGFYLCAWSVPFEMGRDGYTFGSGTRLTVV.

This sequence joins TRBV18 and TRBJ1-2, with TRBD1 as a possible D gene (6 bases). The germline CDR1 and CDR2 sequences are KGHSH and LQKENI. Trimming took 3 bases from V and 6 from J, leaving 17 bases between them. The CDR3 has 15 amino acids. The CDR3 loop reads CASSPIGGASNGYTF. The CDR3 DNA reads TGTGCCAGCTCACCCATCGGGGGGGCGAGTAATGGCTACACCTTC.

The chain carries TRBV5-8 and TRBJ1-3; no reliable D call. The CDR3 loop spans 13 amino acids. Trimming cost V 7 bases and J 2 bases, with 10 bases left between them. Germline V gives CDR1 SGHTS, CDR2 YDEGEE. DNA for the CDR3: TGTGCCAGCGATAGAGGCACTGGAAACACCATATATTTT. It specifies CASDRGTGNTIYF. Variable domain in full (rest from reference TRBV5-8 and TRBJ1-3): EAGVTQSPTHLIKTRGQQATLRCSPISGHTSVYWYQQALGLGLQFLLWYDEGEERNRGNFPPRFSGRQFPNYSSELNVNALELEDSALYLCASDRGTGNTIYFGEGSWLTVV.

V usage is TRBV29-1 and J usage is TRBJ2-3; D is uncertain. Germline CDR1 and CDR2: SQVTM and ANQGSEA. V shed 4 bases and J shed 6 bases, with 11 bases lying between them. The CDR3 runs 12 residues. CDR3 nucleotides: TGCAGCGTTGTTTATGGGCGGGATACGCAGTATTTT. Translation: CSVVYGRDTQYF.

This clone showed up just a few times. The chain combines TRBV9 with TRBJ1-1, with D possibly matching TRBD1 (5 bases). The CDR3 length is 13 residues. Germline V gene sequence: CDR1 SGDLS, CDR2 YYNGEE. V was pared by 7 bases and J by 1 base, with 11 bases between. CDR3 region: CASGTGGNTEAFF. The CDR3 DNA reads as TGTGCCAGCGGAACCGGGGGGAACACTGAAGCTTTCTTT.

The chain recombines TRBV30 with TRBJ2-7; D gene uncertain. The ends were cut back, 2 bases at V and 0 bases at J, with 8 bases in the middle. This CDR3 contains 13 residues. Germline V gene sequence: CDR1 GTSNPN, CDR2 SVGIG (reference sequence). The CDR3 DNA reads as TGTGCCTGGAGTCGCCCCTCCTCCTACGAGCAGTACTTC. Translation: CAWSRPSSYEQYF.

The V gene is TRBV10-3, the J gene TRBJ2-7, with 11 positions matching TRBD1. CDR1 and CDR2 from the germline V gene are ENHRY and SYGVKD. V dropped 2 bases and J dropped 0; count of bases not matched to a gene: 3. This CDR3 is built from 16 residues. CDR3 nucleotide sequence: TGTGCCATCAGTGAGGGGGACAGGGGGATCTCCTACGAGCAGTACTTC. It encodes CAISEGDRGISYEQYF.

The rearrangement uses TRBV4-1 and TRBJ2-3, with 9 bases aligning to TRBD2. Germline CDR1 reads MGHRA; CDR2 reads YSYEKL. V lost 2 bases, J lost 2 bases, and 5 bases stayed unmatched. The CDR3 consists of 16 residues. DNA of the CDR3: TGCGCCAGCAGCCAACAACTAGCGGGCCTCACAGATACGCAGTATTTT. This gives the protein CASSQQLAGLTDTQYF.

This chain connects TRBV5-1 to TRBJ1-1, with TRBD1 as a possible D gene (5 bases). Germline values: CDR1 SGHRS, CDR2 YFSETQ. This CDR3 is 14 amino acids long. Trimming removed 4 bases from V and 6 bases from J, with 16 bases in between. The CDR3 reads CASSRLAGVAEAFF. The CDR3 DNA reads as TGCGCCAGCAGCCGCTTGGCGGGGGTAGCTGAAGCTTTCTTT.

CDR3 nucleotide sequence: TGTGCCAGCAGGCCAAGGCTAGTTCTAACCGGGGAGCTGTTTTTT. The encoded protein is CASRPRLVLTGELFF. This chain connects TRBV2 to TRBJ2-2; D uncertain. Trimming left V 6 bases short and J 5 bases short, with 16 bases between. Germline V lookup: CDR1 SNHLY, CDR2 FYNNEI. The CDR3 has 15 amino acids.

The chain recombines TRBV7-9 with TRBJ2-7, with TRBD1 matching over 7 bases. The CDR3 extends over 14 amino acids. CDR1 is SEHNR, CDR2 FQNEAQ, per germline (reference sequence). The ends lost 5 bases at V and 0 bases at J; junction bases unmatched: 4. The CDR3, as DNA: TGTGCCAGCAGCCCGACAGGGTCCTCCTACGAGCAGTACTTC. Protein: CASSPTGSSYEQYF.

This CDR3 is CASSPQGGNEQYF. The CDR3 region has the DNA TGTGCCAGCAGCCCGCAAGGGGGGAACGAGCAGTACTTC. The V gene is TRBV7-9, the J gene TRBJ2-7; D might be TRBD1 or TRBD2, each matching 6 bases. This CDR3 comprises 13 residues. The germline V and J ends were trimmed by 5 bases and 5 bases, with 13 bases remaining between them. Looked up from germline, CDR1 is SEHNR and CDR2 is FQNEAQ (reference sequence).

This sequence joins TRBV5-4 and TRBJ2-3; tentative D call: TRBD1 (5 bases). The CDR3 has 14 amino acids. Deletions cut 0 bases from V and 6 bases from J, with 11 bases between. Germline CDR1 SGHNT, CDR2 YYREEE (reference sequence). The CDR3 coding sequence is TGTGCCAGCAGCTTGGGATTGGGGCGGGATACGCAGTATTTT. Its protein product is CASSLGLGRDTQYF.

This chain joins TRBV4-1 and TRBJ2-5; 7 bases agree with TRBD1. This CDR3 has 16 residues. With 3 bases clipped from V and 5 bases from J, the junction kept 12 bases outside the gene matches. Germline V gene sequence: CDR1 MGHRA, CDR2 YSYEKL. This CDR3 is CASSQRRQGLGETQYF. The CDR3 DNA reads as TGCGCCAGCAGCCAGCGTCGACAGGGCCTGGGGGAGACCCAGTACTTC.